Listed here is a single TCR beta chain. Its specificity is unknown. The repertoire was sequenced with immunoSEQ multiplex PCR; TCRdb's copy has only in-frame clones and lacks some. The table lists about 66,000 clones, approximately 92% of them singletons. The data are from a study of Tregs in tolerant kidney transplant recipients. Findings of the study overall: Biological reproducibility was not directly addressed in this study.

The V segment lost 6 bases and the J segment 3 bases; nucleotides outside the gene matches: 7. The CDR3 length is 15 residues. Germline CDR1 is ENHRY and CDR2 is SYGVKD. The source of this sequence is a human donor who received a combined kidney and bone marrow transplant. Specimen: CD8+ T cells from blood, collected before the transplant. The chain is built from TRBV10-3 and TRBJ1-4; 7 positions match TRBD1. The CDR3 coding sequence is TGTGCCATCAGAGATAAGACAGGGTCTAATGAAAAACTGTTTTTT. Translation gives CAIRDKTGSNEKLFF.